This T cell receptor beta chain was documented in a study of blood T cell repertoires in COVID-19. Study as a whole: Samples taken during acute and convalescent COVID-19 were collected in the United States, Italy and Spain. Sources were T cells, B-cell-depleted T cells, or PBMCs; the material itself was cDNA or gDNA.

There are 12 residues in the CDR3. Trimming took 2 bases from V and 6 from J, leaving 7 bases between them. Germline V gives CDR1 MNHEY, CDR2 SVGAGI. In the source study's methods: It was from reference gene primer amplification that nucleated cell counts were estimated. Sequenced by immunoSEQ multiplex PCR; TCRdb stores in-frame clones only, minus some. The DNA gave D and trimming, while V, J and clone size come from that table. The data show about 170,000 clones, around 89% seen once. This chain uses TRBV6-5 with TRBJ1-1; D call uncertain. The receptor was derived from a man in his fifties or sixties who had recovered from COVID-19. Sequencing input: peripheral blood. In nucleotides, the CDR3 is TGTGCCAGCAGTTACGGACTCTCTGAAGCTTTCTTT. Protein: CASSYGLSEAFF.